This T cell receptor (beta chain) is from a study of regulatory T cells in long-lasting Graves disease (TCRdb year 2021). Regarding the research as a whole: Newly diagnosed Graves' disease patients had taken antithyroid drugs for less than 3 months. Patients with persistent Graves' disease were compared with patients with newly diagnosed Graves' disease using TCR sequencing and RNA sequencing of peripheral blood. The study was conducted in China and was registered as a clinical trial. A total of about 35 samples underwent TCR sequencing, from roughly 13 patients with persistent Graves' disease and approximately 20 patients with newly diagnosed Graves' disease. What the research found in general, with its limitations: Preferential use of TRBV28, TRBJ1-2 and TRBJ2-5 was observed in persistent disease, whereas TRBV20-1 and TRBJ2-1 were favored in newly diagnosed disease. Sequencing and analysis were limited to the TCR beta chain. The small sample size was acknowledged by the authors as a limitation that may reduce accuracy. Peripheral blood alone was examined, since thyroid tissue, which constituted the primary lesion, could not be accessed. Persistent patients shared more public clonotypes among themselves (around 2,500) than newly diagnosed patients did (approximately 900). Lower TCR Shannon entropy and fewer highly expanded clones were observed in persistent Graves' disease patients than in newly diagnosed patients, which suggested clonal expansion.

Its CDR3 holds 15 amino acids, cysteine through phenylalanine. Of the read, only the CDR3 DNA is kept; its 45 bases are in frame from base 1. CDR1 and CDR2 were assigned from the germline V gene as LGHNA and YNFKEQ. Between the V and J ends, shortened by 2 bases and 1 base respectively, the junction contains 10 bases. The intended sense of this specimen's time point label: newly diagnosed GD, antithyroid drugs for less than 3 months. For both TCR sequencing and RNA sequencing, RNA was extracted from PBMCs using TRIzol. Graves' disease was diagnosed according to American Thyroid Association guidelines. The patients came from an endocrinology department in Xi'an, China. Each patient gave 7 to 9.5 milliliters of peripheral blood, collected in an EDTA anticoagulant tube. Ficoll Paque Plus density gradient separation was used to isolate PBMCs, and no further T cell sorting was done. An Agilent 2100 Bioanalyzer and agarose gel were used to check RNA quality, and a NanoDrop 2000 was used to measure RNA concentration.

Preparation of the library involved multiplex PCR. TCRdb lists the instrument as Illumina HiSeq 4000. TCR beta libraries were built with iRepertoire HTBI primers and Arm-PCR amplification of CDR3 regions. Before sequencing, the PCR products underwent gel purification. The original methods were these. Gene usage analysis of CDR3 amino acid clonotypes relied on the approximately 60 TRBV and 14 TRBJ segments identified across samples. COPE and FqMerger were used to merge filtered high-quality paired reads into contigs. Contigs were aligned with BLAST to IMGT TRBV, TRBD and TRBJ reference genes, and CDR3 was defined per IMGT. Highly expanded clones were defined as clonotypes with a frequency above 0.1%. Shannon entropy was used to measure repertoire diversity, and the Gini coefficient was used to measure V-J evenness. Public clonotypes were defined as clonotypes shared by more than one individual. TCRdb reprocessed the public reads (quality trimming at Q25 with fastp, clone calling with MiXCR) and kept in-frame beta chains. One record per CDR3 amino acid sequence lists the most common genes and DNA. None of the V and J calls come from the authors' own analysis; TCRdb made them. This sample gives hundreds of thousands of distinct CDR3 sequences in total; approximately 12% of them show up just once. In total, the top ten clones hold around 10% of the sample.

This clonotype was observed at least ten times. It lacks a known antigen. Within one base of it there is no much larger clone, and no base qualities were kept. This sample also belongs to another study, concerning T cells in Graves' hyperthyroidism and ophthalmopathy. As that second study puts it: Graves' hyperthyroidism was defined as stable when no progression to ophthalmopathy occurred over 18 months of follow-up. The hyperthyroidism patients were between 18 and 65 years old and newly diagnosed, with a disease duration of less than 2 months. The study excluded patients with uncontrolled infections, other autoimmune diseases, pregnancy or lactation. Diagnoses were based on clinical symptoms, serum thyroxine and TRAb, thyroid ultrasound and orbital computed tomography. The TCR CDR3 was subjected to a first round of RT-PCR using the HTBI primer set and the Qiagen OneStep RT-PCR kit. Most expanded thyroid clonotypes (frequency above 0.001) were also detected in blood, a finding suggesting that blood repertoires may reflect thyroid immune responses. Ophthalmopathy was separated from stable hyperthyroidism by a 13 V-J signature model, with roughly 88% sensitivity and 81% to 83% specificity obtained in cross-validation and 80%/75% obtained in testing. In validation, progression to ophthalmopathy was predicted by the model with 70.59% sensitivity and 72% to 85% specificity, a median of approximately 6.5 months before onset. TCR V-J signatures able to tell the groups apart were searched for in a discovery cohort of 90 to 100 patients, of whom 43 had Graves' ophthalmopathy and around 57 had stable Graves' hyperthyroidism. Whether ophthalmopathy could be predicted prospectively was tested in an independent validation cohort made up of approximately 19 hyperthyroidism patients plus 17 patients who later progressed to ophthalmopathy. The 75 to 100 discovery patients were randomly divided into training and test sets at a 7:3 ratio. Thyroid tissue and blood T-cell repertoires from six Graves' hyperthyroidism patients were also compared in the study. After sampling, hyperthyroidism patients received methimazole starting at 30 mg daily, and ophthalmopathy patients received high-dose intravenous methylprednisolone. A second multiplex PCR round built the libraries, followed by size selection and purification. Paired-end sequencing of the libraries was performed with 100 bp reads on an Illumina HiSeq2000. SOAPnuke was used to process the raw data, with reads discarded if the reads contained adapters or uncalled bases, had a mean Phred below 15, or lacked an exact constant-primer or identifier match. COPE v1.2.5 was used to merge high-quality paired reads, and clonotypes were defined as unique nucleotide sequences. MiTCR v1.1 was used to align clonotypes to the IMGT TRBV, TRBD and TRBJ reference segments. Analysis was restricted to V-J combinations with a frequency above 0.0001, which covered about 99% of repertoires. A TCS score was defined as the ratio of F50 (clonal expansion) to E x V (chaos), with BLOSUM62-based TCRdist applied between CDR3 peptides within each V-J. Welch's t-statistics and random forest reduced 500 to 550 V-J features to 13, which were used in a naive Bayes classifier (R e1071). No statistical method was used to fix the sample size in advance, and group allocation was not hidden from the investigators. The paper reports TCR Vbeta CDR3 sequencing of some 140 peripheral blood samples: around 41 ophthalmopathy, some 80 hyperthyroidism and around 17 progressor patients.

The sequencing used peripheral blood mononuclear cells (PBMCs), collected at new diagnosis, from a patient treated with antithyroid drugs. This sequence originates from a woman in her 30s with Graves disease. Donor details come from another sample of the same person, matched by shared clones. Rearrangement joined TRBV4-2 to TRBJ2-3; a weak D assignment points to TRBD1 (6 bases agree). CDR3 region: CASSQHRQGTDTQYF. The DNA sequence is TGTGCCAGCAGCCAACACAGACAGGGCACAGATACGCAGTATTTT.